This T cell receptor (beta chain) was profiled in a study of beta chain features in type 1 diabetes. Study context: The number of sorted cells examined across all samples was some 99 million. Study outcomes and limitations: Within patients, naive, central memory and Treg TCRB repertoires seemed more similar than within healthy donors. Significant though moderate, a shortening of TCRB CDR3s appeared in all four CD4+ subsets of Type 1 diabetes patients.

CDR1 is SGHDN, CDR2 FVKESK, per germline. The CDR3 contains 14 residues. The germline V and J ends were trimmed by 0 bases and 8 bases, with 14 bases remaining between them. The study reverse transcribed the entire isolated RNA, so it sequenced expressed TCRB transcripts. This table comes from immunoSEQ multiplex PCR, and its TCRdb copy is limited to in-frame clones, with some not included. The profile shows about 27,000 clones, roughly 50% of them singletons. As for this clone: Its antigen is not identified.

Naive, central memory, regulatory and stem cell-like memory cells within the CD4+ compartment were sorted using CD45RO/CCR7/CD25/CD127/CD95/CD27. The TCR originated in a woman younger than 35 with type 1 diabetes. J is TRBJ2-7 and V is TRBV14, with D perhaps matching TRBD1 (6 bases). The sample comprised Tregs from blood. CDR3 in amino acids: CASSQDGPGQKQYF. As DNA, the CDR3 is TGTGCCAGCAGCCAAGATGGGCCAGGACAGAAGCAGTACTTC.